The 4 T cell receptor beta chains below were found in one sample sequenced in a study of radiotherapy plus CTLA-4 blockade in lung cancer. Method: immunoSEQ multiplex PCR; TCRdb's copy keeps in-frame clones and lacks some. The top ten hold around 2.4% of the sample, which has tens of thousands of clones, 60% to 80% seen once. Specimen: peripheral blood, collected from a patient treated with radiotherapy plus ipilimumab. These receptors were taken from a human donor with non-small cell lung cancer whose response to radiotherapy plus ipilimumab could not be evaluated.

The rearrangement links TRBV5-1 to TRBJ2-1, with TRBD2 matching over 12 bases. Germline values: CDR1 SGHRS, CDR2 YFSETQ. The CDR3 runs 18 residues. With V trimmed by 4 bases and J by 3 bases, 11 bases remained unmatched. CDR3 sequence reads: CASSLGGASGRDYNEQFF. The CDR3 DNA reads as TGCGCCAGCAGCCTGGGGGGGGCTAGCGGGAGGGACTACAATGAGCAGTTCTTC.

This clone showed up just a few times. The J gene is TRBJ1-6, the V gene TRBV7-9; possibly TRBD1 for D (6 bases). V was clipped by 6 bases and J by 9 bases, with 24 bases between them. The CDR3 totals 17 residues. CDR1 is SEHNR and CDR2 is FQNEAQ in the germline V gene (reference sequence). The chain's CDR3 is CASSRSLGGAVSSPLHF. The CDR3 DNA reads as TGTGCCAGCAGTCGATCCTTGGGGGGGGCCGTGAGTTCACCCCTCCACTTT.

The CDR3 nucleotides read TGTGCCAGCAGTTACGAAACTAGCGGGATCTACAATGAGCAGTTCTTC. Translating gives CASSYETSGIYNEQFF. V gene TRBV6-5 combines with J gene TRBJ2-1; TRBD2 aligns across 10 bases. Unmatched junction bases numbered 4, after V lost 2 bases and J lost 3 bases. The germline V gene encodes CDR1 MNHEY and CDR2 SVGAGI. This CDR3 contains 16 residues.

This chain joins TRBV5-5 and TRBJ1-5; 7 bases align to TRBD1. Germline CDR1 SGHKS, CDR2 YYEKEE (reference sequence). The CDR3 spans 15 residues. The V segment lost 4 bases and the J segment 3 bases; nucleotides outside the gene matches: 7. CDR3 region: CASSERDRLNQPQHF. DNA for the CDR3: TGTGCCAGCAGCGAACGGGACAGACTCAATCAGCCCCAGCATTTT.